Below, 31 T cell receptor beta chains from the same sample are listed, as sequenced in a study of T cell repertoires in cytomegalovirus infection. Antigen specificity for these receptors is unknown. TCRdb reanalysed the reads using MiXCR and keeps one entry per CDR3 protein. This table holds hundreds of thousands of distinct CDR3 sequences, around 32% found once. This sample comprised cultured CD8+ T cells from PBMCs, obtained from culture after CMV antigen stimulation. The source is a human donor in good health (CMV status not recorded). Some clones in this sample may be carry-over from other donors' samples.

There are many counts of this clonotype. This chain uses TRBV7-8 with TRBJ1-4; a weak D match, TRBD1 (5 bases). The CDR3 is 17 amino acids. CDR1 SGHVS and CDR2 FQNEAQ come from the germline V gene. V was cut by 0 bases and J by 7 bases, with 18 bases left in between. CDR3 amino acids: CASSLAALTVSPEKLFF. The DNA for the CDR3 is TGTGCCAGCAGCTTAGCTGCCTTGACAGTCTCCCCTGAAAAACTGTTTTTT.

In its sample, this clonotype was seen a few times. The chain links TRBV10-3 to TRBJ1-5; D gene unclear. The CDR3 is 17 amino acids. V was cut by 0 bases and J by 3 bases, with 15 bases left in between. Germline assignment: CDR1 ENHRY and CDR2 SYGVKD. For the CDR3, the DNA is TGTGCCATCAGTGAGTCGACCGGGCCTTTGCCCAATCAGCCCCAGCATTTT. This codes for CAISESTGPLPNQPQHF.

CDR3 sequence reads: CASSLVGVGLNTEAFF. The CDR3 DNA reads as TGTGCCAGCAGCTTAGTTGGGGTAGGCCTGAACACTGAAGCTTTCTTT. V is TRBV7-9 and J is TRBJ1-1; D is unclear. Germline-derived CDR1 and CDR2 are SEHNR and FQNEAQ (reference sequence). The CDR3 totals 16 residues. V lost 1 base, J lost 0 bases, and 12 bases lay in between.

There are a few counts of this clonotype. The rearrangement links TRBV4-1 to TRBJ2-2, with no clear D. Germline V gives CDR1 MGHRA, CDR2 YSYEKL. CDR3 length: 14 amino acids. Trimming stripped 1 base from V and 1 base from J, with 4 bases between. The CDR3 is CASSQAQNTGELFF. CDR3 in DNA: TGCGCCAGCAGCCAAGCACAGAACACCGGGGAGCTGTTTTTT.

This clonotype was counted a few times. The genes are TRBV5-1 and TRBJ2-3; D uncertain. Germline V gene sequence: CDR1 SGHRS, CDR2 YFSETQ. V gave up 4 bases and J gave up 5 bases, with 17 bases separating them. The CDR3 spans 15 residues. CDR3: CASSPEPLQGDTQYF. CDR3 bases: TGCGCCAGCAGCCCGGAACCTCTTCAAGGAGATACGCAGTATTTT.

This clonotype has more than one count but fewer than ten. This rearrangement joins TRBV4-3 to TRBJ2-7; 11 nucleotides line up with TRBD1. Looked up from germline, CDR1 is LGHNA and CDR2 is YSLEER. V lost 4 bases and J lost 2; bases outside the gene matches: 7. The CDR3 spans 16 residues. CDR3 amino acids: CASSPEGTGGPYEQYV. CDR3 sequence (DNA): TGCGCCAGCAGCCCCGAAGGGACAGGGGGACCCTACGAGCAGTACGTC.

This chain links TRBV6-2 or TRBV6-3 with TRBJ2-2; TRBD1 might be the D (5 bases). The CDR3 extends over 17 amino acids. Germline V gene lookup returns CDR1 MNHEY and CDR2 SVGEGT. The V gene lost 2 bases and the J gene lost 6 bases, with 19 bases spanning the gap. This chain's CDR3 is CASSYRPYGYRSGELFF. The CDR3 DNA sequence: TGTGCCAGCAGTTACCGACCCTACGGCTACAGGTCCGGGGAGCTGTTTTTT.

This sequence joins TRBV6-6 and TRBJ2-1, with unresolved D. V lost 3 bases to trimming and J lost 6 bases, with 18 bases between them. Germline CDR1 MNHNY, CDR2 SVGAGI (reference sequence). This CDR3 region has 16 residues. CDR3 in DNA: TGTGCCAGCAGTTATATATGGCAGAAACAGTTCAATGAGCAGTTCTTC. As protein: CASSYIWQKQFNEQFF.

The V and J genes are TRBV7-3 and TRBJ1-2, with no clear D. V lost 3 bases and J 7 bases, leaving 12 bases between the germline ends. The CDR3 length is 13 residues. CDR1 SGHTA and CDR2 FQGTGA come from the germline V gene. CDR3 amino acids: CASSFSLGSGYTF. CDR3 bases: TGTGCCAGCAGCTTTAGTTTAGGGTCTGGCTACACCTTC.

This chain connects TRBV7-9 to TRBJ1-2, with 9 bases lining up with TRBD1. From germline, CDR1 is SEHNR and CDR2 FQNEAQ (reference sequence). J lost 3 bases, V lost 5 bases, and 10 bases had no gene match. The CDR3 is 16 residues long. The CDR3 reads CASSGATGGVDYGYTF. The CDR3 nucleotides read TGTGCCAGCAGCGGCGCCACAGGGGGCGTAGACTATGGCTACACCTTC.

The J gene is TRBJ1-1, the V gene TRBV6-1; 8 bases are a match to TRBD1. Germline trimming cut 7 bases from V and 8 bases from J; bases unmatched to any gene: 6. The V gene's germline CDR1 is MNHNS and CDR2 SASEGT. The CDR3 spans 12 residues. The CDR3 here is CASTGTGLEAFF. The CDR3 coding sequence is TGTGCCAGCACGGGGACAGGCTTGGAAGCTTTCTTT.

The gene calls are TRBV28 and TRBJ1-3; D is unclear. The germline V and J ends were trimmed by 2 bases and 0 bases, with 14 bases remaining between them. Germline V CDR1 and CDR2: MDHEN, SYDVKM. This CDR3 comprises 17 residues. The CDR3 bases are TGTGCCAGCAGTTTAACCGGCGCGCCAGGCTCTGGAAACACCATATATTTT. Its translation: CASSLTGAPGSGNTIYF.

There are a few counts of this clonotype. The chain combines TRBV10-3 with TRBJ2-5, with 9 bases aligning to TRBD1. The CDR3 has 13 residues. CDR1 is ENHRY, CDR2 SYGVKD, per germline. Trimming removed 10 bases from V and 4 bases from J; junction bases left unmatched: 7. CDR3 bases: TGTGCCAGTAGGGACAGGGCACTAGAGACCCAGTACTTC. It yields the protein CASRDRALETQYF.

In this sample, this clonotype turned up once. The V call is TRBV7-9, the J call TRBJ2-1; no clear D. The CDR3 consists of 15 residues. The V end was cut by 3 bases, the J end by 3 bases, with 12 bases between. Per germline, CDR1 SEHNR and CDR2 FQNEAQ (reference sequence). The DNA for the CDR3 is TGTGCCAGCAGCTTCGGTCAGGACCACTACAATGAGCAGTTCTTC. This sequence encodes CASSFGQDHYNEQFF.

The chain uses TRBV27 and TRBJ1-6; the D gene is possibly TRBD1 (6 bases). CDR1 and CDR2 (germline): MNHEY, SMNVEV (reference sequence). The germline V and J ends were trimmed by 6 bases and 0 bases, with 24 bases remaining between them. The CDR3 consists of 20 residues. CDR3 in DNA: TGTGCCAGCAGGCGTACCCTCGGGAGGGGGGGAAGCTCCTATAATTCACCCCTCCACTTT. This sequence encodes CASRRTLGRGGSSYNSPLHF.

This chain uses TRBV5-1 with TRBJ2-1; D is undetermined. The CDR3 extends over 16 amino acids. The ends were cut back, 5 bases at V and 5 bases at J, with 20 bases in the middle. Germline CDR1 SGHRS, CDR2 YFSETQ. The CDR3 here is CASSLPPRLFHNEQFF. The DNA of the CDR3 is TGCGCCAGCAGTCTTCCACCACGGCTGTTCCACAATGAGCAGTTCTTC. Full variable domain (missing parts from reference TRBV5-1 and TRBJ2-1): KAGVTQTPRYLIKTRGQQVTLSCSPISGHRSVSWYQQTPGQGLQFLFEYFSETQRNKGNFPGRFSGRQFSNSRSEMNVSTLELGDSALYLCASSLPPRLFHNEQFFGPGTRLTVL.

This sequence joins TRBV19 and TRBJ2-1; 8 nucleotides align to TRBD2. The ends lost 2 bases at V and 2 bases at J; junction bases unmatched: 2. CDR3 size: 15 residues. From germline, CDR1 is LNHDA and CDR2 SQIVND (reference sequence). CDR3 DNA: TGTGCCAGTAGTATAAAAGCGGGAGCCTACAATGAGCAGTTCTTC. Amino acid sequence: CASSIKAGAYNEQFF.

The table lists this clonotype with a count of one. The chain carries TRBV7-9 and TRBJ2-7; either TRBD1 or TRBD2 may supply D (5 bases each). V was cut by 1 base and J by 7 bases, with 14 bases left in between. Per the germline V gene, CDR1 is SEHNR and CDR2 is FQNEAQ (reference sequence). The CDR3 runs to 14 residues. CDR3 DNA: TGTGCCAGCAGCTTAGACGGGACCGCTGCTGAGCAGTACTTC. Protein product: CASSLDGTAAEQYF.

This clonotype was observed a single time. The chain joins TRBV19 to TRBJ1-6; unclear D gene. This CDR3 has 16 amino acids. Per the germline V gene, CDR1 is LNHDA and CDR2 is SQIVND (reference sequence). The V end lost 4 bases, the J end lost 8 bases, and 18 bases lay between the germline ends. For the CDR3, the DNA is TGTGCCAGTAGTACAACGATTACAGACCTGGATTCACCCCTCCACTTT. The encoded protein is CASSTTITDLDSPLHF.

This clonotype was detected only a few times. The chain is built from TRBV5-5 and TRBJ2-3; no definite D call. The CDR3 has 13 amino acids. Germline V gene sequence: CDR1 SGHKS, CDR2 YYEKEE (reference sequence). Trimming removed 6 bases at V and 1 base at J, with 9 bases between. The CDR3 nucleotides are TGTGCCAGCAACCAACCGGGCACAGATACGCAGTATTTT. It specifies CASNQPGTDTQYF.

This chain connects TRBV6-1 to TRBJ1-1; D is unclear. The CDR3 runs to 16 residues. V dropped 2 bases and J dropped 0 bases, with 13 bases sitting between them. Germline CDR1 is MNHNS and CDR2 is SASEGT. CDR3 in amino acids: CASSEWALALNTEAFF. The CDR3 coding sequence is TGTGCCAGCAGTGAATGGGCCCTAGCACTGAACACTGAAGCTTTCTTT.

In its sample, this clonotype was seen many times. The rearrangement uses TRBV7-9 and TRBJ1-2; the match to TRBD1 covers 9 bases. V gave up 5 bases and J gave up 5 bases; unmatched junction bases: 9. The length of the CDR3 is 15 residues. From germline, CDR1 is SEHNR and CDR2 FQNEAQ (reference sequence). The DNA for the CDR3 is TGTGCCAGCAGCCCAACAGGGGGCGTAAAATATGGCTACACCTTC. Translating gives CASSPTGGVKYGYTF.

This clonotype showed up just a few times. The genes are TRBV7-6 and TRBJ1-1, with 8 bases lining up with TRBD1. Germline V gives CDR1 SGHVS, CDR2 FNYEAQ. V was pared by 0 bases and J by 4 bases, with 13 bases of the junction left unmatched. This CDR3 is 18 amino acids long. CDR3 in DNA: TGTGCCAGCAGCTTAGCGTGGTCTACAGGGGGAGATGCCACTGAAGCTTTCTTT. As protein: CASSLAWSTGGDATEAFF. The variable domain in full, completed from reference TRBV7-6 and TRBJ1-1, reads GAGVSQSPRYKVTKRGQDVALRCDPISGHVSLYWYRQALGQGPEFLTYFNYEAQQDKSGLPNDRFSAERPEGSISTLTIQRTEQRDSAMYRCASSLAWSTGGDATEAFFGQGTRLTVV.

This clonotype was seen once. J is TRBJ1-5 and V is TRBV28; no clear D. The V end was cut by 8 bases, the J end by 5 bases, with 19 bases between. The CDR3 consists of 15 residues. Germline-derived CDR1 and CDR2 are MDHEN and SYDVKM. The chain's CDR3 is CASRVREWVDQPQHF. CDR3 sequence (DNA): TGTGCCAGCCGCGTAAGGGAATGGGTGGATCAGCCCCAGCATTTT.

This clonotype was picked up many times. This chain uses TRBV7-8 with TRBJ1-2; no firm D call. Looked up from germline, CDR1 is SGHVS and CDR2 is FQNEAQ. The V end was cut by 6 bases, the J end by 3 bases, with 14 bases between. The CDR3 is made up of 14 amino acids. The CDR3 DNA reads TGTGCCAGCAGAGATTCTGGTCGACACTATGGCTACACCTTC. Protein product: CASRDSGRHYGYTF.

This clonotype was picked up a small number of times. The rearrangement links TRBV7-6 to TRBJ1-2; TRBD1 matches 9 bases. This CDR3 spans 16 amino acids. CDR1 is SGHVS, CDR2 FNYEAQ, per germline. J gave up 4 bases and V 5 bases, and 11 bases lay outside the gene matches. CDR3 region: CASSPGTGPSAYGYTF. Written as DNA, the CDR3 is TGTGCCAGCAGCCCAGGGACAGGGCCTTCCGCCTATGGCTACACCTTC.

This clonotype occurred a few times. This chain connects TRBV6-5 to TRBJ1-3; 9 nucleotides agree with TRBD1. The length of the CDR3 is 16 residues. Trimming cost V 2 bases and J 4 bases; bases outside gene matches: 6. The germline V gene has CDR1 MNHEY and CDR2 SVGAGI. The CDR3 loop is CASSYTTGTGGNTIYF. The CDR3 DNA reads as TGTGCCAGCAGTTACACGACAGGGACAGGGGGAAACACCATATATTTT.

J is TRBJ1-4 and V is TRBV7-6; D call uncertain. The CDR3 length is 12 residues. CDR1 SGHVS and CDR2 FNYEAQ come from the germline V gene. V gave up 10 bases and J gave up 7 bases, with 13 bases separating them. The CDR3 DNA reads TGTGCCATCAGGAGAGGCGGTGAAAAACTGTTTTTT. Translation gives CAIRRGGEKLFF. The entire variable domain, with the rest obtained from reference TRBV7-6 and TRBJ1-4, is as follows: GAGVSQSPRYKVTKRGQDVALRCDPISGHVSLYWYRQALGQGPEFLTYFNYEAQQDKSGLPNDRFSAERPEGSISTLTIQRTEQRDSAMYRCAIRRGGEKLFFGSGTQLSVL.

The J gene is TRBJ2-2, the V gene TRBV5-3; the D is unclear. TRBV5-3 is identified as an open reading frame with a role that is uncertain. The CDR3 covers 15 residues. V lost 8 bases and J lost 5, with 19 bases in between. The CDR3 loop reads CASSPVLGVTGELFF. The CDR3 bases are TGTGCCAGCAGCCCTGTACTGGGCGTGACCGGGGAGCTGTTTTTT.

The CDR3 DNA reads as TGTGCCAGCAGCCAAGATTCGGGCGATAATTCACCCCTCCACTTT. This sequence encodes CASSQDSGDNSPLHF. The chain is built from TRBV3-1 and TRBJ1-6, with D unresolved. V was trimmed by 0 bases and J by 5 bases, leaving 8 bases between them. CDR1 is LGHDT and CDR2 is YNNKEL in the germline V gene (reference sequence). The CDR3 extends over 15 amino acids. The complete variable domain, with remaining parts taken from reference TRBV3-1 and TRBJ1-6, reads DTAVSQTPKYLVTQMGNDKSIKCEQNLGHDTMYWYKQDSKKFLKIMFSYNNKELIINETVPNRFSPKSPDKAHLNLHINSLELGDSAVYFCASSQDSGDNSPLHFGNGTRLTVT.

This clonotype occurred a few times. The chain employs TRBV6-2 or TRBV6-3 and TRBJ1-2; 10 nucleotides agree with TRBD1. The V segment lost 6 bases and the J segment 2 bases; nucleotides outside the gene matches: 3. CDR1 is MNHEY, CDR2 SVGEGT, per germline. This CDR3 has 14 amino acids. DNA of the CDR3: TGTGCCAGCAGGACGACAGGGGGCAACTATGGCTACACCTTC. It encodes CASRTTGGNYGYTF.